This TCR beta chain appears in the sequencing data of a study of blood T cell repertoires in COVID-19. Across the study: In each case, the material was cDNA or gDNA derived from T cells, B-cell-depleted T cells, or PBMCs.

The germline CDR1 and CDR2 sequences are LNHDA and SQIVND (reference sequence). This CDR3 contains 12 residues. Notes on this clone: Its ends do not fully match the called genes, so a read error is possible.

Original methodology: Amplification of reference gene primers was used by the study to estimate nucleated cell counts. TCRdb's copy holds only in-frame clones and misses some; the assay was immunoSEQ multiplex PCR. V and J calls and clone size follow that table, whereas D and trimming were derived from the DNA. In the table there are 300,000 to 400,000 clones, about nine tenths of which are singletons. This TCR came from a man between 45 and 60 years old with active or convalescent COVID-19. Sequenced material: peripheral blood. The chain carries TRBV19 and TRBJ2-7; 8 bases line up with TRBD1. The CDR3 nucleotides read TGTGCCAGTAGTACAGCAGGGGGCGAGCAGTGCTTC. It yields the protein CASSTAGGEQCF.